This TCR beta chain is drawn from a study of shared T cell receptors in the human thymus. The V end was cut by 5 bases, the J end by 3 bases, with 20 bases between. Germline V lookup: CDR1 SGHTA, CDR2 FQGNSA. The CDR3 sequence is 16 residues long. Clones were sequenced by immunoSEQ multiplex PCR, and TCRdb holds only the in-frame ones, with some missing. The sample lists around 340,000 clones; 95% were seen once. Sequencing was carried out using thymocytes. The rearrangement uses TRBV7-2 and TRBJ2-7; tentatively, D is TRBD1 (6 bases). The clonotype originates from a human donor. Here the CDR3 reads CASSPRYRAGGYEQYF. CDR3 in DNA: TGTGCCAGCAGCCCCCGTTACAGGGCTGGGGGCTACGAGCAGTACTTC.